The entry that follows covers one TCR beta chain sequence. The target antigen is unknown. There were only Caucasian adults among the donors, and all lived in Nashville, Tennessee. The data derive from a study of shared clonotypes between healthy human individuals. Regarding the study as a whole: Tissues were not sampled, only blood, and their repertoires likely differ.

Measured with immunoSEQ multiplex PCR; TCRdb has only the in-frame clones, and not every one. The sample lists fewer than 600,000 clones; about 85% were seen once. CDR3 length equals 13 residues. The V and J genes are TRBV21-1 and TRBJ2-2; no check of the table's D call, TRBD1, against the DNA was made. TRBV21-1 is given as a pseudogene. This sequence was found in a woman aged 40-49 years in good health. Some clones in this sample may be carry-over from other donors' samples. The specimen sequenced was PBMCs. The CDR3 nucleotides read TGTGCCAGCAGCTCAGCAGGGACCGGGGAGCTGTTTTTT. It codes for CASSSAGTGELFF.